The 3 T cell receptor beta chains below were found in one sample sequenced in a study of T cell clonality in common variable immunodeficiency. Assay: immunoSEQ multiplex PCR; the TCRdb copy retains only in-frame clones and omits some. This sample carries approximately 57,000 clones, none of them present only once. Sequences were obtained from peripheral blood mononuclear cells. These receptors were taken from a person aged 18-69 years in good health.

This clone came up many times. The read falls 3 residues short of the CDR3 end, and the missing part is taken from the germline J gene. The chain uses TRBV5-1 and TRBJ2-7; the match to TRBD1 covers 7 bases. The CDR3 runs to 15 residues. CDR1 is SGHRS and CDR2 is YFSETQ in the germline V gene. Trimming took 3 bases from V and 2 from J; bases not matched to a gene: 8. CDR3 bases read: TGCGCCAGCAGCTCCACGGGACAGCTGACCTACGAG. It translates to CASSSTGQLTYE. In full, the CDR3 is CASSSTGQLTYEQYF.

This clone was observed at least ten times. The CDR3 goes on 3 residues after the read ends, and that part is filled in from the germline J gene. The rearrangement links TRBV2 to TRBJ1-2, with a weak D call TRBD1 (6 bases). Trimming shortened V by 4 bases and J by 1 base, and 10 bases separated the two germline ends. The CDR3 covers 14 residues. Germline loops: CDR1 SNHLY, CDR2 FYNNEI. CDR3 sequence: CASSVQGGNYGYTF. Incomplete CDR3 DNA: TGTGCCAGCAGTGTTCAAGGGGGTAACTATGGC.

This clone was seen ten or more times. The CDR3 end is not reached by the read, which stops 3 residues before it; the germline J gene fills it in. V is TRBV20-1 and J is TRBJ2-3; D gene unclear. CDR3 size: 15 residues. In germline, CDR1 is DFQATT, CDR2 SNEGSKA (reference sequence). The sequenced part of the CDR3 DNA is TGCAGTGCTAGAGACGTAGCTACCCAAAGATCCACG. Its translation: CSARDVATQRST. The full CDR3 protein reads CSARDVATQRSTQYF.